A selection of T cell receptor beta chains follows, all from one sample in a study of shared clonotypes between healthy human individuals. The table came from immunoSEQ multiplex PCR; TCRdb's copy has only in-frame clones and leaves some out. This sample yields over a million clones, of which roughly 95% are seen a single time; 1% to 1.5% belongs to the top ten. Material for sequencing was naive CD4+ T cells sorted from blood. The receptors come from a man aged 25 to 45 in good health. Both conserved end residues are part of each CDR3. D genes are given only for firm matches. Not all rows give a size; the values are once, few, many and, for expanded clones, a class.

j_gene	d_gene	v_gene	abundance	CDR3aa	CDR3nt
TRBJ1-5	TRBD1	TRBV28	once	CAITGAGSQPQHF	TGTGCCATCACAGGGGCGGGGAGTCAGCCCCAGCATTTT
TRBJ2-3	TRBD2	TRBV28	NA	CASSTPYGLADTDTQYF	TGTGCCAGCAGTACCCCGTATGGACTAGCGGACACAGATACGCAGTATTTT
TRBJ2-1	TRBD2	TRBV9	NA	CASSVTSKGLAGGEQFF	TGTGCCAGCAGCGTAACCTCCAAGGGACTAGCGGGAGGTGAGCAGTTCTTC
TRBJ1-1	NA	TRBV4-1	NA	CASSYAERSAEAFF	TGCGCCAGCAGCTACGCAGAGAGGTCCGCTGAAGCTTTCTTT
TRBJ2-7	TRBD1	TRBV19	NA	CASSRQGFYEQYF	TGTGCCAGTAGCCGACAGGGTTTCTACGAGCAGTACTTC
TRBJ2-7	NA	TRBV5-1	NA	CASSQDRSYEQYF	TGCGCCAGCAGCCAGGACAGATCCTACGAGCAGTACTTC
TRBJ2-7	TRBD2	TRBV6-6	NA	CASSYPGLAGTYEQYF	TGTGCCAGCAGCTACCCCGGACTAGCGGGAACCTACGAGCAGTACTTC
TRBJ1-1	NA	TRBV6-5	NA	CASSYKGGTEAFF	TGTGCCAGCAGTTACAAAGGAGGGACTGAAGCTTTCTTT
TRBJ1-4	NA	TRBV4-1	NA	CASSQDPAGGLVEKLFF	TGCGCCAGCAGCCAAGATCCTGCGGGAGGTTTGGTTGAAAAACTGTTTTTT
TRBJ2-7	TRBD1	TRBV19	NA	CASSRRQGGTTYEQYF	TGTGCCAGTAGTAGGCGACAGGGGGGGACCACCTACGAGCAGTACTTC
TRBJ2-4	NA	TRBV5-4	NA	CASSLDPTGIQYF	TGTGCCAGCAGCTTGGACCCCACCGGTATTCAGTACTTC
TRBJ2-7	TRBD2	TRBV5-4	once	CASSPWTSGRKDEQYF	TGTGCCAGCAGCCCCTGGACTAGCGGGAGGAAGGACGAGCAGTACTTC
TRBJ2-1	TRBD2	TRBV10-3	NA	CAISAGLAGDVISEQFF	TGTGCCATCAGTGCGGGACTAGCGGGAGATGTCATTAGTGAGCAGTTCTTC
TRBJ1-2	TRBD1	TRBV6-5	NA	CASRKQGYGYTF	TGTGCCAGCCGAAAACAGGGGTATGGCTACACCTTC
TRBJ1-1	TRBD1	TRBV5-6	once	CASSLGQGEAFF	TGTGCCAGCAGCTTAGGACAGGGTGAAGCTTTCTTT
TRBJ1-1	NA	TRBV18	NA	CASSPFAAIQGNTEAFF	TGTGCCAGCTCACCGTTCGCGGCCATACAGGGGAACACTGAAGCTTTCTTT
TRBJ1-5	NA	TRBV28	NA	CASTRSALAQHF	TGTGCCAGCACCCGGTCCGCGTTGGCCCAGCATTTT
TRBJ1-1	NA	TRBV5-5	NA	CASSLGRDEAFF	TGTGCCAGCAGCTTGGGGCGGGACGAAGCTTTCTTT
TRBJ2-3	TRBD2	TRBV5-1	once	CASSFSGSGDTQYF	TGCGCCAGCAGCTTTAGCGGGAGTGGGGATACGCAGTATTTT
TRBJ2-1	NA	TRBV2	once	CASRLQGNEQFF	TGTGCCAGCAGATTACAGGGCAATGAGCAGTTCTTC
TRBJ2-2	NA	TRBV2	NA	CASSLQGFVNTGELFF	TGTGCCAGCAGCCTACAGGGATTTGTGAACACCGGGGAGCTGTTTTTT
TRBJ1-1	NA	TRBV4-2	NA	CASSPSAREAFF	TGTGCCAGCAGCCCTTCGGCCCGTGAAGCTTTCTTT
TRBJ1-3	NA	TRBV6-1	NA	CASTLPGTPGNTIYF	TGTGCCAGCACTCTTCCCGGGACCCCCGGAAACACCATATATTTT
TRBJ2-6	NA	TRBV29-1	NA	CSVAETAITPSGANVLTF	TGCAGCGTTGCCGAGACAGCGATAACACCCTCTGGGGCCAACGTCCTGACTTTC
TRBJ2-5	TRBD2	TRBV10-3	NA	CAISESLGLAGPSAQYF	TGTGCCATCAGTGAGTCCCTAGGACTAGCGGGACCTTCGGCCCAGTACTTC
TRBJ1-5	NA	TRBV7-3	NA	CASSTRGNQPQHF	TGTGCCAGCAGCACCAGGGGCAATCAGCCCCAGCATTTT
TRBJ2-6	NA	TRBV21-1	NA	CALQERGANVLTF	TGTGCCTTACAGGAGAGGGGGGCCAACGTCCTGACTTTC
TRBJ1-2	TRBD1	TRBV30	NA	CAWRSGQGYGYTF	TGTGCCTGGAGATCGGGACAGGGATATGGCTACACCTTC
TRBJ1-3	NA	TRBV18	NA	CASSPTAGAGNTIYF	TGTGCCAGCTCCCCAACCGCCGGAGCTGGAAACACCATATATTTT
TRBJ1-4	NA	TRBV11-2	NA	CASSLGLGNEKLFF	TGTGCCAGCAGCTTAGGGCTGGGAAATGAAAAACTGTTTTTT
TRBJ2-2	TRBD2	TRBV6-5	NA	CASSTPGLVTGELFF	TGTGCCAGCAGTACGCCGGGACTAGTTACCGGGGAGCTGTTTTTT
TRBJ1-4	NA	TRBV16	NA	CASSRQGQIATNEKLFF	TGTGCCAGCAGCCGACAAGGACAAATAGCAACTAATGAAAAACTGTTTTTT
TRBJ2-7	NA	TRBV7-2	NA	CASSQDGLSYEQYF	TGTGCCAGCAGCCAGGACGGACTCTCCTACGAGCAGTACTTC
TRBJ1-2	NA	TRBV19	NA	CASSMLAGYGYTF	TGTGCCAGTAGTATGCTAGCAGGTTATGGCTACACCTTC
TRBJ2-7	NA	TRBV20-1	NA	CSANREGPYF	TGCAGTGCCAACAGGGAGGGTCCCTACTTC
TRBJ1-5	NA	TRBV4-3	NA	CASSQEISLGGGRGKPQHF	TGCGCCAGCAGCCAAGAAATTTCCCTCGGGGGTGGAAGAGGGAAGCCCCAGCATTTT
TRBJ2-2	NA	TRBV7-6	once	CASSLDLLFRGGELFF	TGTGCCAGCAGCTTAGACCTGCTATTCCGTGGAGGGGAGCTGTTTTTT
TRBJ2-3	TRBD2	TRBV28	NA	CASSLSASGSFTDTQYF	TGTGCCAGCAGTTTATCGGCTAGCGGGAGTTTCACAGATACGCAGTATTTT
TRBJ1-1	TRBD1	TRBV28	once	CASRSGQLGQMNTEAFF	TGTGCCAGCAGGTCGGGACAGTTGGGGCAAATGAACACTGAAGCTTTCTTT
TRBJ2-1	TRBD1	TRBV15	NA	CATRERGPILYNEQFF	TGTGCCACTCGAGAGAGGGGGCCAATCCTCTACAATGAGCAGTTCTTC
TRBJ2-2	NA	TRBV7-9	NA	CASSLKISTGELFF	TGTGCCAGCAGCTTGAAGATATCCACCGGGGAGCTGTTTTTT
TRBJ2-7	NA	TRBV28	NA	CASSSPAVAFYEQYF	TGTGCCAGCAGTTCGCCGGCGGTAGCTTTCTACGAGCAGTACTTC
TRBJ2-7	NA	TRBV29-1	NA	CSVEEVDEQYF	TGCAGCGTTGAAGAGGTGGACGAGCAGTACTTC
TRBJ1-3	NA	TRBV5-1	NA	CASSLAVGRFGNTIYF	TGCGCCAGCAGCTTGGCGGTTGGAAGATTTGGAAACACCATATATTTT
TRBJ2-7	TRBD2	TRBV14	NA	CASSSTSGTSSREQYF	TGTGCCAGCAGCTCCACGTCCGGGACTAGCTCACGCGAGCAGTACTTC
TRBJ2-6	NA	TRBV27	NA	CASKVRGGSGANVLTF	TGTGCCAGCAAGGTCAGGGGGGGCTCTGGGGCCAACGTCCTGACTTTC
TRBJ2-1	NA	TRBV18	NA	CASSPSAGPSYNEQFF	TGTGCCAGCTCACCATCAGCGGGTCCCTCCTACAATGAGCAGTTCTTC
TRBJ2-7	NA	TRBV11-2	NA	CASSPAPLRRGTYEQYF	TGTGCCAGCAGCCCTGCCCCCCTTAGGCGGGGAACCTACGAGCAGTACTTC
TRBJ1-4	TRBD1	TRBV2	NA	CASSEGQLNEKLFF	TGTGCCAGCAGTGAGGGACAGTTAAATGAAAAACTGTTTTTT
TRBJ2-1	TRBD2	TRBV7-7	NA	CASSNPEGLAGGVPYNEQFF	TGTGCCAGCAGCAACCCGGAGGGACTAGCGGGAGGAGTCCCCTACAATGAGCAGTTCTTC
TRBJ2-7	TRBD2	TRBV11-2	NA	CASSLALAVSSYEQYF	TGTGCCAGCAGCTTAGCCCTAGCGGTAAGCTCCTACGAGCAGTACTTC
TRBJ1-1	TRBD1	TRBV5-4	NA	CASSRDREAFF	TGTGCCAGCAGCCGGGACAGGGAAGCTTTCTTT
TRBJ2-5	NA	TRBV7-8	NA	CPQAVTGREVETQYF	TGCCCCCAGGCGGTAACGGGCCGAGAGGTAGAGACCCAGTACTTC
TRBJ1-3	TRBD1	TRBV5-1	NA	CASSLDRGSGNTIYF	TGCGCCAGCAGCCTGGACAGGGGCTCTGGAAACACCATATATTTT
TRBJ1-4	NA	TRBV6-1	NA	CASCYTTTNEKLFF	TGTGCCAGCTGCTACACGACAACTAATGAAAAACTGTTTTTT
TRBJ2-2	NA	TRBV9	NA	CASSVGFSGTGELFF	TGTGCCAGCAGCGTAGGATTTAGCGGCACCGGGGAGCTGTTTTTT
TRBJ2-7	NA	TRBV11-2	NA	CASSLGLGRSSYEQYF	TGTGCCAGCAGCTTAGGTTTAGGGAGATCCTCTTACGAGCAGTACTTC
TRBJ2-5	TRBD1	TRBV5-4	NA	CASSRTGGRGETQYF	TGTGCCAGCAGCAGGACAGGGGGCCGCGGGGAGACCCAGTACTTC
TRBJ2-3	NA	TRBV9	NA	CASSVDVGTSTDTQYF	TGTGCCAGCAGCGTAGATGTGGGGACGAGCACAGATACGCAGTATTTT